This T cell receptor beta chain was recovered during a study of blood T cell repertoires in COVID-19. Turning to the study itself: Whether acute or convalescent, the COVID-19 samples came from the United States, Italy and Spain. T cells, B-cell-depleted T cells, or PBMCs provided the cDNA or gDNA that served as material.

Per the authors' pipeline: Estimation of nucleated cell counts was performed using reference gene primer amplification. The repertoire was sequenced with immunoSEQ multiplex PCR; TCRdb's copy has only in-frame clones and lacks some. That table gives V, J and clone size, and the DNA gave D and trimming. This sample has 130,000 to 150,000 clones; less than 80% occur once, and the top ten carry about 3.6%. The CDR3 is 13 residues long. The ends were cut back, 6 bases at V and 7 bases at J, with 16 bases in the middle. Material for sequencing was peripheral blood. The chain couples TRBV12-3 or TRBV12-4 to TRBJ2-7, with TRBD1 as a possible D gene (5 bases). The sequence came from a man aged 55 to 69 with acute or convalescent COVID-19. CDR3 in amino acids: CASRGPMGLEQYF. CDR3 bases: TGTGCCAGCAGGGGGCCGATGGGATTAGAGCAGTACTTC.